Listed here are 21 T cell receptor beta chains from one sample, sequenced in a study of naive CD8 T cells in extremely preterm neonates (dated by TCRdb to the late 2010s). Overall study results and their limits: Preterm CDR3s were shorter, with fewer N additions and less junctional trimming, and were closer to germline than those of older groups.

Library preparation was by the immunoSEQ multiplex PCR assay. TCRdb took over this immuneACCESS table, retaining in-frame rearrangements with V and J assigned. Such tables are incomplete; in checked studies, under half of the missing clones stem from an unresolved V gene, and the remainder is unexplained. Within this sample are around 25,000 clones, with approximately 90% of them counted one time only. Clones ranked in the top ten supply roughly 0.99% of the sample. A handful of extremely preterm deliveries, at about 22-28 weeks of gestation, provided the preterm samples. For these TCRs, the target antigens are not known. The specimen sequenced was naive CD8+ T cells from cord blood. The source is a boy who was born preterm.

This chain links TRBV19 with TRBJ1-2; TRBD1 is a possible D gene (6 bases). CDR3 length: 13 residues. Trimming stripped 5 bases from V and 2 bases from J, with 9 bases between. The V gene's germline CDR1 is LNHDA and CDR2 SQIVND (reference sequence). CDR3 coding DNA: TGTGCCAGTAGTTTCGGGACAAACTATGGCTACACCTTC. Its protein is CASSFGTNYGYTF.

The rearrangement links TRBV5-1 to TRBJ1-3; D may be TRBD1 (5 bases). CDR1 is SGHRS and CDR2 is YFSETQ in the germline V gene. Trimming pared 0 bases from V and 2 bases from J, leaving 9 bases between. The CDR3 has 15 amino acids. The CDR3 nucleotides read TGCGCCAGCAGCTTGGCCGGAGGGGCTGGAAACACCATATATTTT. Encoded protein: CASSLAGGAGNTIYF.

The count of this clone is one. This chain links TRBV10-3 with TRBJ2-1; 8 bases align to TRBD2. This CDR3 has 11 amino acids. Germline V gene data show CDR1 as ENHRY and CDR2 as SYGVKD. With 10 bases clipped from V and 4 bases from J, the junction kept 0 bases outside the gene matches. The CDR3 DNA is TGTGCCAGCGGGGGGTACAATGAGCAGTTCTTC. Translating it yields CASGGYNEQFF.

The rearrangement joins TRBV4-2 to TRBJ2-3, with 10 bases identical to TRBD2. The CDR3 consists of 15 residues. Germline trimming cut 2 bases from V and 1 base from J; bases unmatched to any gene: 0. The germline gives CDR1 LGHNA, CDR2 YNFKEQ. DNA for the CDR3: TGTGCCAGCAGCCAACTAGCGGGGGGCACAGATACGCAGTATTTT. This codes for CASSQLAGGTDTQYF.

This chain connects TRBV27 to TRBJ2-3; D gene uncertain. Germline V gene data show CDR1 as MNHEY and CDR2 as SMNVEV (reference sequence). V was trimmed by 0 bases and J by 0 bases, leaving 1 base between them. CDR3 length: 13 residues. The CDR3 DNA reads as TGTGCCAGCAGTTTATCTAGCACAGATACGCAGTATTTT. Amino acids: CASSLSSTDTQYF.

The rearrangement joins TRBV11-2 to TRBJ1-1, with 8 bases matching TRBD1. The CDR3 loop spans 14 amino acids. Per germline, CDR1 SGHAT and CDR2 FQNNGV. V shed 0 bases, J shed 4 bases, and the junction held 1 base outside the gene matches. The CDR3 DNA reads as TGTGCCAGCAGCTTAGATACAGGGGGCACTGAAGCTTTCTTT. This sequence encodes CASSLDTGGTEAFF.

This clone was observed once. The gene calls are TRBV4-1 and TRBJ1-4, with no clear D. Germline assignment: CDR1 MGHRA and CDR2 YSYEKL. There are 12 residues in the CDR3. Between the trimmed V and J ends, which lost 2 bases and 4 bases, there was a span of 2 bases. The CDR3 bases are TGCGCCAGCAGCCAACATAATGAAAAACTGTTTTTT. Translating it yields CASSQHNEKLFF.

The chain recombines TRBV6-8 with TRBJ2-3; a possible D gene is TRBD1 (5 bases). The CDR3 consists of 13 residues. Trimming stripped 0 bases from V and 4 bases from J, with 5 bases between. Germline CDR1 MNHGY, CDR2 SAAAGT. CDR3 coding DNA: TGTGCCAGCAGTTACTCCAGGGCAGATACGCAGTATTTT. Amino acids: CASSYSRADTQYF.

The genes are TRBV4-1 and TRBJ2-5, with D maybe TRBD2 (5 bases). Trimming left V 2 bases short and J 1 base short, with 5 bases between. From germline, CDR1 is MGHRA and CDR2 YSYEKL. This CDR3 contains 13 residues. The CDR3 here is CASSQTSQETQYF. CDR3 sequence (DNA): TGCGCCAGCAGCCAAACTAGCCAAGAGACCCAGTACTTC.

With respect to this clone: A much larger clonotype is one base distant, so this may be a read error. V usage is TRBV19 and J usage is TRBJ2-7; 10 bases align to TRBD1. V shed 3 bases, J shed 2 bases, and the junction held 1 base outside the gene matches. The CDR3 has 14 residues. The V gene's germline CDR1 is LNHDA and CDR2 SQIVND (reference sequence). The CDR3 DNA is TGTGCCAGTAGTATGGGGACAGGGGCCTACGAGCAGTACTTC. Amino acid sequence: CASSMGTGAYEQYF.

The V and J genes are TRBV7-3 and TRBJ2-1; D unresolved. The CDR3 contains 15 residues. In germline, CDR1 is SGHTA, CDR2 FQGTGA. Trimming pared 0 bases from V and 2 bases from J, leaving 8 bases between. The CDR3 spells CASSLTDTTYNEQFF. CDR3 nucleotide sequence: TGTGCCAGCAGCTTAACGGATACAACCTACAATGAGCAGTTCTTC.

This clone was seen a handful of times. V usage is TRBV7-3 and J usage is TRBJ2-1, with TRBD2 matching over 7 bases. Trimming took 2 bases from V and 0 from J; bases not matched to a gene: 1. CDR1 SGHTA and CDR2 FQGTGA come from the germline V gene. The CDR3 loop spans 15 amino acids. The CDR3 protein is CASSLSGGSYNEQFF. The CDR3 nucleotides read TGTGCCAGCAGCTTATCGGGGGGCTCCTACAATGAGCAGTTCTTC.

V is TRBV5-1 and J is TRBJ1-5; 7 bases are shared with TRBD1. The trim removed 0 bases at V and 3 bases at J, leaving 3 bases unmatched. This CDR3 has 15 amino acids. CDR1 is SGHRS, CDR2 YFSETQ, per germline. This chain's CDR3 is CASSLEGQSNQPQHF. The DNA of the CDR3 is TGCGCCAGCAGCTTGGAGGGACAGTCCAATCAGCCCCAGCATTTT. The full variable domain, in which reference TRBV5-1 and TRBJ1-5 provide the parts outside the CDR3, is KAGVTQTPRYLIKTRGQQVTLSCSPISGHRSVSWYQQTPGQGLQFLFEYFSETQRNKGNFPGRFSGRQFSNSRSEMNVSTLELGDSALYLCASSLEGQSNQPQHFGDGTRLSIL.

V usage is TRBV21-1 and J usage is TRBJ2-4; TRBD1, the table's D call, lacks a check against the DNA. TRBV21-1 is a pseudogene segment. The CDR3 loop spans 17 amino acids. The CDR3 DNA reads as TGTGCCAGCAGCAAGTTCTGGACAGGGCTAGCCAAAAACATTCAGTACTTC. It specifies CASSKFWTGLAKNIQYF.

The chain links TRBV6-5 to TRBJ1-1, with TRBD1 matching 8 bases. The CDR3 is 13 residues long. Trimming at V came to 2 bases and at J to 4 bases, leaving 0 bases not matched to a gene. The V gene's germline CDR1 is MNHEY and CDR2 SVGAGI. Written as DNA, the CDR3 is TGTGCCAGCAGTTACGGACAGGGCACTGAAGCTTTCTTT. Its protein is CASSYGQGTEAFF.

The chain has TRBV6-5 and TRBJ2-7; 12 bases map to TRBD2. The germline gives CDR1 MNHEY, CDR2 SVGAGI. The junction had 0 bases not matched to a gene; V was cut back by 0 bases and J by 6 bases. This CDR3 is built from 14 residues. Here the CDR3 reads CASSYSTSGGEQYF. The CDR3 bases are TGTGCCAGCAGTTACTCGACTAGCGGGGGCGAGCAGTACTTC.

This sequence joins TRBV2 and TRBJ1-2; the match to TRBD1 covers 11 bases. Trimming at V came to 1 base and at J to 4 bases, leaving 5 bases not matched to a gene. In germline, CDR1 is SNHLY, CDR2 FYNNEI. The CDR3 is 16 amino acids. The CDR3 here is CASSEVLGTGGYGYTF. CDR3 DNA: TGTGCCAGCAGTGAAGTTTTGGGGACAGGGGGCTATGGCTACACCTTC.

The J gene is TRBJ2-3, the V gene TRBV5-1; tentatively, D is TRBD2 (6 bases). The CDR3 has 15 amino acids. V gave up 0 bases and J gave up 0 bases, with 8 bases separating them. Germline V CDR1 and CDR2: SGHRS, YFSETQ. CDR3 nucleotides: TGCGCCAGCAGCTTGGTACGGGGGAGCACAGATACGCAGTATTTT. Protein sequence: CASSLVRGSTDTQYF.

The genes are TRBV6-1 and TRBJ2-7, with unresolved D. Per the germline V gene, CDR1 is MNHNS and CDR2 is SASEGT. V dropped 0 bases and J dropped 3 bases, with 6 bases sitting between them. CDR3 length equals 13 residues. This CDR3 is CASSEAGNYEQYF. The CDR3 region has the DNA TGTGCCAGCAGTGAAGCGGGGAACTACGAGCAGTACTTC.

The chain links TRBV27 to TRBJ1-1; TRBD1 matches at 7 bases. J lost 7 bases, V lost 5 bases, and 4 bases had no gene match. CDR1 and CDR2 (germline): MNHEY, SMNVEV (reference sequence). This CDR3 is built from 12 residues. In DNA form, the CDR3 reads TGTGCCAGCAGTCCGACAGGGCTTGAAGCTTTCTTT. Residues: CASSPTGLEAFF.

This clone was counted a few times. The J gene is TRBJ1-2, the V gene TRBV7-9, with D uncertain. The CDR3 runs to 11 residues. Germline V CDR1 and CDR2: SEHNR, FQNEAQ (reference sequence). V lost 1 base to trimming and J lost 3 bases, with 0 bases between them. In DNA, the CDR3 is TGTGCCAGCAGCTTAGACTATGGCTACACCTTC. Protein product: CASSLDYGYTF.